This T cell receptor (beta chain) appears in the sequencing data of a study of T cell repertoires in cytomegalovirus infection. Whole-study context: Through public TCR beta signatures, both CMV infection and matching HLA type were indicated. Study outcomes and limitations: Cumulative public TCR beta family frequency identified CMV carriers with the relevant HLA. CMV-specific TCR beta clonotypes restricted by HLA-C dominated the ex vivo response.

This CDR3 spans 16 amino acids. V was pared by 0 bases and J by 7 bases, with 2 bases of the junction left unmatched. Germline V lookup: CDR1 MNHEY, CDR2 SVGAGI. This clonotype has ten or more counts. Its antigen is still unknown. One entry per CDR3 protein, called by TCRdb with MiXCR from the reads. This sample has fewer than 200,000 distinct CDR3 sequences, with about 21% found just once. Sequencing input: PBMCs. This clonotype was sampled from a human donor in good health (CMV status not recorded). Some clones in this sample may be carry-over from other donors' samples. The chain uses TRBV6-5 and TRBJ2-1, with 14 positions matching TRBD2. CDR3 in DNA: TGTGCCAGCAGTTACTCCGGGACTAGCGGGAGTAATGAGCAGTTCTTC. This sequence encodes CASSYSGTSGSNEQFF.